Following are 3 T cell receptor beta chains from one sample sequenced in a study of Graves' ophthalmopathy and Graves' hyperthyroidism. Amplification from RNA transcripts yielded the TCR beta CDR3 regions. An opening RT-PCR round employed HTBI primers and preceded a second-round multiplex PCR. A single record per CDR3 protein comes from TCRdb applying MiXCR to the multiplex PCR reads. Of about 550,000 distinct CDR3 sequences in the sample, 39% are singletons; the top ten hold approximately 4.1%. Sequenced material: peripheral blood or thyroid tissue (not recorded which). These receptors were collected from an adult man with Graves' hyperthyroidism.

This clonotype was recorded a few times. This chain uses TRBV20-1 with TRBJ2-3, with D unclear. CDR3 length: 11 amino acids. From germline, CDR1 is DFQATT and CDR2 SNEGSKA (reference sequence). Trimming left V 1 base short and J 2 bases short, with 1 base between. The CDR3, as DNA: TGCAGTGCTAGAGCCACAGATACGCAGTATTTT. Translation: CSARATDTQYF.

At least ten counts were recorded for this clonotype. This sequence joins TRBV7-9 and TRBJ1-2, with 7 bases lining up with TRBD1. V dropped 0 bases and J dropped 7; count of bases not matched to a gene: 2. This CDR3 has 13 amino acids. CDR1 is SEHNR and CDR2 is FQNEAQ in the germline V gene (reference sequence). CDR3 coding DNA: TGTGCCAGCAGCTTAGCACAGGGGTTTGGCTACACCTTC. It codes for CASSLAQGFGYTF.

This sequence joins TRBV4-2 and TRBJ2-7; 10 positions match TRBD2. CDR3 length: 15 amino acids. Germline V gene sequence: CDR1 LGHNA, CDR2 YNFKEQ. The V gene end was trimmed by 1 base and the J gene end by 6 bases; junction bases not matched to a gene: 6. CDR3 residues: CASSQGLSGGREQYF. In DNA, the CDR3 is TGTGCCAGCAGCCAAGGACTTAGCGGGGGGCGCGAGCAGTACTTC.